Listed here is a single T cell receptor beta chain. This entry comes from a study of control samples from healthy donors and cancer patients. Per germline, CDR1 KGHSH and CDR2 LQKENI. The CDR3 is made up of 13 amino acids. Germline trimming cut 8 bases from V and 6 bases from J; bases unmatched to any gene: 9. This table comes from immunoSEQ multiplex PCR, and its TCRdb copy is limited to in-frame clones, with some not included. The sample lists some 150,000 clones, 96% occurring once. The receptor was isolated from a woman in her thirties in good health. The V gene is TRBV18, the J gene TRBJ1-1; 7 nucleotides line up with TRBD1. What was sequenced was blood. This chain's CDR3 is CASPRDRGAEAFF. The CDR3 DNA reads as TGTGCCAGCCCCCGGGACAGAGGCGCTGAAGCTTTCTTT.